This passage covers 15 T cell receptor beta chains from one sample sequenced in a study of Graves' ophthalmopathy and Graves' hyperthyroidism. Amplification from RNA transcripts yielded the TCR beta CDR3 regions. HTBI primers primed a first-round RT-PCR, and a second-round multiplex PCR followed. TCRdb redid the calling of the multiplex PCR reads with MiXCR, one entry per CDR3 protein. The sample carries around 1.1 million distinct CDR3 sequences, approximately 35% recorded once. The sequenced material came from peripheral blood or thyroid tissue (not recorded which). The receptors shown here come from an adult man with Graves' hyperthyroidism.

The V gene is TRBV14, the J gene TRBJ1-2; a weak D match, TRBD1 (6 bases). Germline V lookup: CDR1 SGHDN, CDR2 FVKESK. This CDR3 is 16 amino acids long. V gave up 1 base and J gave up 5 bases, with 17 bases separating them. CDR3 loop: CASSQAPPGGGYGYTF. Here the CDR3 DNA reads TGTGCCAGCAGCCAAGCCCCTCCCGGGGGCGGATATGGCTACACCTTC.

This clonotype was seen once. The rearrangement joins TRBV12-3 or TRBV12-4 to TRBJ1-2, with a possible D match to TRBD1 (5 bases). The CDR3 spans 12 residues. V lost 5 bases to trimming and J lost 7 bases, with 11 bases between them. The CDR3 nucleotides are TGTGCCAGCAGTCCGACAGACGGTGGCTACACCTTC. It specifies CASSPTDGGYTF.

This clonotype has ten or more counts. This rearrangement joins TRBV24-1 to TRBJ2-2, with D unclear. Germline CDR1 and CDR2: KGHDR and SFDVKD. V was shortened by 8 bases and J by 1 base, with 13 bases between the two germline ends. This CDR3 region has 15 residues. The CDR3 here is CATIPTVRNTGELFF. The CDR3 bases are TGTGCCACCATTCCCACAGTTAGGAACACCGGGGAGCTGTTTTTT.

The DNA of the CDR3 is TGTGCCACCAGCAGTCCCGGGGGCACCTACGAGCAGTACTTC. Translating gives CATSSPGGTYEQYF. V gene TRBV15 combines with J gene TRBJ2-7, with D perhaps assigned TRBD1 or TRBD2 (6 bases each). The CDR3 is made up of 14 amino acids. Germline loops: CDR1 LNHNV, CDR2 YYDKDF (reference sequence). V lost 3 bases, J lost 2 bases, and 11 bases lay in between.

This chain connects TRBV6-1 to TRBJ1-1; possible D gene TRBD1, 6 bases. Germline-derived CDR1 and CDR2 are MNHNS and SASEGT. This CDR3 comprises 12 residues. V was shortened by 8 bases and J by 6 bases, with 13 bases between the two germline ends. Here the CDR3 reads CASRGGGSEAFF. CDR3 nucleotides: TGTGCCAGCCGAGGGGGGGGGTCTGAAGCTTTCTTT.

A few counts support this clonotype. The J gene is TRBJ1-1, the V gene TRBV11-2; no clear D gene. The CDR3 has 15 residues. Germline assignment: CDR1 SGHAT and CDR2 FQNNGV. Between the trimmed V and J ends, which lost 4 bases and 3 bases, there was a span of 15 bases. The DNA for the CDR3 is TGTGCCAGCAGCTCAACCCTCCCAAGGCACACTGAAGCTTTCTTT. As protein: CASSSTLPRHTEAFF.

The chain couples TRBV5-1 to TRBJ2-5; the D gene could be TRBD1 or TRBD2 (5 bases each). The germline gives CDR1 SGHRS, CDR2 YFSETQ. The ends were cut back, 2 bases at V and 5 bases at J, with 13 bases in the middle. The CDR3 has 14 amino acids. CDR3: CASSFGGNEETQYF. As DNA, the CDR3 is TGCGCCAGCAGCTTTGGGGGTAATGAGGAGACCCAGTACTTC.

The chain links TRBV12-3 or TRBV12-4 to TRBJ2-7; 8 bases fit TRBD2. The CDR3 length is 15 residues. Trimming took 0 bases from V and 3 from J; bases not matched to a gene: 4. The CDR3 bases are TGTGCCAGCAGTTTAGCCAGCGGGGGACTCTACGAGCAGTACTTC. Protein product: CASSLASGGLYEQYF.

This clonotype was seen a handful of times. The gene calls are TRBV20-1 and TRBJ2-7, with D tentatively TRBD2 (6 bases). V lost 3 bases to trimming and J lost 5 bases, with 17 bases between them. CDR1 is DFQATT, CDR2 SNEGSKA, per germline (reference sequence). This CDR3 has 14 residues. The CDR3 here is CSASDDSGVNEQYF. CDR3 sequence (DNA): TGCAGTGCTAGTGACGACTCGGGAGTCAACGAGCAGTACTTC.

CDR3 nucleotide sequence: TGTGCCAGCACCTTGGACTGGTACTCCTACGAGCAGTACTTC. Residues: CASTLDWYSYEQYF. The gene calls are TRBV2 and TRBJ2-7, with D possibly being TRBD2 (5 bases). Germline lookup yields CDR1 SNHLY and CDR2 FYNNEI. Trimming removed 7 bases from V and 0 bases from J, with 13 bases in between. This CDR3 spans 14 amino acids. Complete variable domain (other parts from reference TRBV2 and TRBJ2-7): EPEVTQTPSHQVTQMGQEVILRCVPISNHLYFYWYRQILGQKVEFLVSFYNNEISEKSEIFDDQFSVERPDGSNFTLKIRSTKLEDSAMYFCASTLDWYSYEQYFGPGTRLTVT.

The chain uses TRBV13 and TRBJ2-7, with 11 bases lining up with TRBD1. V dropped 1 base and J dropped 6; count of bases not matched to a gene: 5. This CDR3 region has 15 residues. From germline, CDR1 is PRHDT and CDR2 FYEKMQ (reference sequence). The CDR3, as DNA: TGTGCCAGCAGCTTAGATGGACAGGGGGCGATCGAGCAGTACTTC. Protein sequence: CASSLDGQGAIEQYF.

This clonotype occurred many times. A read error is possible here, since a much larger clone lies one base away. The V gene is TRBV7-8, the J gene TRBJ2-7; D uncertain. Trimming took 2 bases from V and 3 from J, leaving 2 bases between them. The CDR3 spans 11 residues. Per the germline V gene, CDR1 is SGHVS and CDR2 is FQNEAQ. CDR3: CASSLIYEQYF. CDR3 nucleotide sequence: TGTGCCAGCAGCTTAATCTACGAGCAGTACTTC.

Concerning this clonotype itself: A read error is possible here, since a much larger clone lies one base away. CDR3 nucleotides: TGTGCCAGCAGCTTAGGGCCCGGGACAGGAGCCTCCTACGAGCAGTACTTC. Translation gives CASSLGPGTGASYEQYF. The chain employs TRBV7-9 and TRBJ2-7; 8 bases are a match to TRBD1. The CDR3 has 17 amino acids. The trim removed 1 base at V and 0 bases at J, leaving 8 bases unmatched. Germline CDR1 reads SEHNR; CDR2 reads FQNEAQ (reference sequence).

V is TRBV7-3 and J is TRBJ2-5, with 8 bases matching TRBD2. V shed 6 bases, J shed 5 bases, and the junction held 11 bases outside the gene matches. Per germline, CDR1 SGHTA and CDR2 FQGTGA. The CDR3 extends over 15 amino acids. The CDR3, as DNA: TGTGCCAGCAGTAACCGGGGGGGGATTGAGGAGACCCAGTACTTC. Translating gives CASSNRGGIEETQYF.

V usage is TRBV9 and J usage is TRBJ2-2, with 8 bases lining up with TRBD2. CDR3 length: 16 residues. From germline, CDR1 is SGDLS and CDR2 YYNGEE. The J segment lost 4 bases and the V segment lost 5 bases, leaving 10 bases of the junction unmatched. The DNA for the CDR3 is TGTGCCAGCAGTGCCCCGGGGGGGGCGGGCACCGGGGAGCTGTTTTTT. Its protein product is CASSAPGGAGTGELFF.